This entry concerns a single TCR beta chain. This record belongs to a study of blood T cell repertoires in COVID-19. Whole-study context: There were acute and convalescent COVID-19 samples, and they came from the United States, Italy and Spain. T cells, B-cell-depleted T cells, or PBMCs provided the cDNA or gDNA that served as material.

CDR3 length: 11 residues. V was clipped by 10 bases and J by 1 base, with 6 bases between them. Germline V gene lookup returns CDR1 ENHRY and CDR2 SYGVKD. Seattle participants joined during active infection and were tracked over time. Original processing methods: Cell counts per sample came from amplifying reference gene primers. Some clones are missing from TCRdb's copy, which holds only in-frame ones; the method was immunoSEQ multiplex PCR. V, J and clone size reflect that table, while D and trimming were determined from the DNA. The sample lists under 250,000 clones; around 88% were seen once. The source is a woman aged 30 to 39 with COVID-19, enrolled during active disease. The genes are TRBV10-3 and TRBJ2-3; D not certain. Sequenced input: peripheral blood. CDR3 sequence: CATTGTDTQYF. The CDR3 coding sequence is TGTGCCACCACAGGCACAGATACGCAGTATTTT.